This T cell receptor (beta chain) comes out of a study of blood T cell repertoires in COVID-19. About the study: Acute and convalescent COVID-19 specimens originated in the United States, Italy and Spain. Sources were T cells, B-cell-depleted T cells, or PBMCs; the material itself was cDNA or gDNA.

Per the authors' pipeline: Reference gene primer amplification gave nucleated cell count estimates. Profiled with immunoSEQ multiplex PCR; TCRdb holds only in-frame clones, not every one. D and trimming were read from the DNA, whereas the V and J calls and clone size are those reported in that table. Of over 90,000 clones in the sample, roughly 85% are singletons; the top ten hold around 2%. Material: peripheral blood. The sequence came from a man aged 50-59 years with active COVID-19.

The CDR3 nucleotides are TGTGCCAGCAGTGAACTTACAATGAACACTGAAGCTTTCTTT. This gives the protein CASSELTMNTEAFF. The chain recombines TRBV2 with TRBJ1-1; no clear D. Germline CDR1 and CDR2: SNHLY and FYNNEI. The CDR3 consists of 14 residues. The V end was cut by 2 bases, the J end by 0 bases, with 7 bases between.